Presented here are 32 T cell receptor beta chains from one specimen sequenced in a study of shared clonotypes between healthy human individuals (dated by TCRdb to between 2020 and 2021). For the CD8 naive samples, CD45RO-negative cells were positively selected for CCR7, yielding a CD45RA+CCR7+ population from which TemRA cells were excluded. Libraries were made using the immunoSEQ multiplex PCR assay. TCRdb retrieved this table from immuneACCESS and kept in-frame rearrangements only. Not all clones are present; in checked studies, unresolved V genes account for under half, and no reason is known for the remainder. This sample holds over 800,000 clones; around 93% were observed only once. 24% of the sample is in the top ten clones. Specimen: naive CD8+ T cells sorted from blood. The sample's cell subset or site label is to be understood as: CD45RA+CCR7+. The receptors derive from a man younger than 40 in good health.

The rearrangement links TRBV27 to TRBJ1-2; D gene uncertain. Per germline, CDR1 MNHEY and CDR2 SMNVEV (reference sequence). The CDR3 consists of 16 residues. Trimming left V 7 bases short and J 3 bases short, with 21 bases between. CDR3 nucleotides: TGTGCCAGCACCGCCCGGCCAGCCTCATCGTACTATGGCTACACCTTC. Translation gives CASTARPASSYYGYTF.

Regarding this clone: Additional DNA sequences in this sample encode the identical CDR3. The chain is built from TRBV7-9 and TRBJ2-7; D possibly matches TRBD1 or TRBD2 (5 bases each). The CDR3 is 14 residues long. Trimming took off 1 base at V and 3 bases at J, with 10 bases between the two ends. Germline CDR1 and CDR2: SEHNR and FQNEAQ (reference sequence). CDR3 in amino acids: CASSLVGTDYEQYF. CDR3 DNA sequence: TGTGCCAGCAGCTTAGTAGGGACGGACTACGAGCAGTACTTC.

CDR3 DNA: TGCGCCAGCAGCCAAGTAGCTTTCGGGACTGGAGAATACGAGCAGTACTTC. Translation: CASSQVAFGTGEYEQYF. The chain joins TRBV4-1 to TRBJ2-7; TRBD2 might be the D (6 bases). V was shortened by 1 base and J by 4 bases, with 20 bases between the two germline ends. CDR1 is MGHRA and CDR2 is YSYEKL in the germline V gene. The CDR3 length is 17 residues.

V usage is TRBV28 and J usage is TRBJ1-2, with D uncertain. This CDR3 has 13 residues. V was cut by 5 bases and J by 4 bases, with 11 bases left in between. Germline V gene sequence: CDR1 MDHEN, CDR2 SYDVKM. The DNA of the CDR3 is TGTGCCAGCAGTAAGAAGGATCGCTATGGCTACACCTTC. It specifies CASSKKDRYGYTF.

The gene calls are TRBV27 and TRBJ1-2; the D gene is possibly TRBD1 (5 bases). Germline loops: CDR1 MNHEY, CDR2 SMNVEV (reference sequence). Trimming cost V 6 bases and J 5 bases, with 10 bases left between them. There are 12 residues in the CDR3. As DNA, the CDR3 is TGTGCCAGCAGCCCGGACACGTATGGCTACACCTTC. Translated, it gives CASSPDTYGYTF.

This clone was recorded a few times. The J gene is TRBJ1-5, the V gene TRBV14; possibly TRBD1 for D (6 bases). This CDR3 region has 17 residues. Between the trimmed V and J ends, which lost 0 bases and 4 bases, there was a span of 16 bases. CDR1 and CDR2 (germline): SGHDN, FVKESK. Here the CDR3 DNA reads TGTGCCAGCAGCCAAGATTTAATACGGACAGAGAATCAGCCCCAGCATTTT. It yields the protein CASSQDLIRTENQPQHF.

The CDR3 protein is CASQTPGLPYEQYF. The CDR3 nucleotides read TGTGCCAGCCAAACTCCGGGACTTCCCTACGAGCAGTACTTC. The rearrangement joins TRBV27 to TRBJ2-7, with a weak D call TRBD2 (6 bases). V was shortened by 8 bases and J by 2 bases, with 16 bases between the two germline ends. The CDR3 has 14 residues. Germline V gene lookup returns CDR1 MNHEY and CDR2 SMNVEV (reference sequence).

The chain is built from TRBV28 and TRBJ2-5, with 9 nucleotides matching TRBD2. Germline V CDR1 and CDR2: MDHEN, SYDVKM. Trimming cost V 3 bases and J 0 bases; bases outside gene matches: 8. The CDR3 is 17 amino acids. CDR3 sequence (DNA): TGTGCCAGCAGTTTCAAGCGGGAGGCTCCGGACCAAGAGACCCAGTACTTC. Amino acids: CASSFKREAPDQETQYF.

The V call is TRBV28, the J call TRBJ2-7; possible D gene TRBD1, 6 bases. Germline CDR1 reads MDHEN; CDR2 reads SYDVKM. The CDR3 is 13 amino acids. Between the trimmed V and J ends, which lost 4 bases and 1 base, there was a span of 8 bases. The CDR3 loop is CASSWQGSYEQYF. The CDR3 DNA reads as TGTGCCAGCAGTTGGCAGGGGTCCTACGAGCAGTACTTC.

This chain connects TRBV4-1 to TRBJ2-1; 9 bases map to TRBD2. CDR3 length: 16 amino acids. Trimming took 4 bases from V and 5 from J; bases not matched to a gene: 9. Germline CDR1 reads MGHRA; CDR2 reads YSYEKL. CDR3 nucleotide sequence: TGCGCCAGCAGCCTCCGGATAGCGGGAGATAACAATGAGCAGTTCTTC. Protein product: CASSLRIAGDNNEQFF.

The chain has TRBV6-6 and TRBJ2-1; 7 bases line up with TRBD1. This CDR3 is 11 amino acids long. Germline trimming cut 0 bases from V and 14 bases from J; bases unmatched to any gene: 1. Germline values: CDR1 MNHNY, CDR2 SVGAGI (reference sequence). This CDR3 is CASSYSTGKFF. In DNA, the CDR3 is TGTGCCAGCAGTTACTCGACAGGGAAGTTCTTC.

This sequence joins TRBV19 and TRBJ2-2, with a weak D call TRBD1 (5 bases). V lost 2 bases to trimming and J lost 3 bases, with 7 bases between them. Germline lookup yields CDR1 LNHDA and CDR2 SQIVND (reference sequence). This CDR3 has 14 amino acids. CDR3 protein: CASSILGHTGELFF. The CDR3 DNA reads as TGTGCCAGTAGTATATTGGGGCACACCGGGGAGCTGTTTTTT.

Worth noting for this clone: Other DNA sequences in this specimen translate into the identical CDR3. This chain uses TRBV13 with TRBJ1-5; D gene uncertain. CDR1 PRHDT and CDR2 FYEKMQ come from the germline V gene (reference sequence). CDR3 length equals 14 residues. V was pared by 0 bases and J by 1 base, with 4 bases between. The DNA of the CDR3 is TGTGCCAGCAGCTTAGGCCCGAGCAATCAGCCCCAGCATTTT. It specifies CASSLGPSNQPQHF.

This rearrangement joins TRBV7-2 to TRBJ1-5; D possibly corresponds to TRBD1 (5 bases). CDR1 SGHTA and CDR2 FQGNSA come from the germline V gene. Trimming left V 5 bases short and J 3 bases short, with 17 bases between. The CDR3 extends over 16 amino acids. In DNA form, the CDR3 reads TGTGCCAGCAGCCCCCGGGGGGGAGTACCCAATCAGCCCCAGCATTTT. Protein sequence: CASSPRGGVPNQPQHF. The complete variable domain, with remaining parts taken from reference TRBV7-2 and TRBJ1-5, reads GAGVSQSPSNKVTEKGKDVELRCDPISGHTALYWYRQSLGQGLEFLIYFQGNSAPDKSGLPSDRFSAERTGGSVSTLTIQRTQQEDSAVYLCASSPRGGVPNQPQHFGDGTRLSIL.

The rearrangement uses TRBV27 and TRBJ2-1, with D possibly TRBD2 on 6 matching bases. The CDR3 has 15 amino acids. Germline V gene sequence: CDR1 MNHEY, CDR2 SMNVEV (reference sequence). With 4 bases removed from V and 5 bases from J, the gap between germline ends came to 15 bases. The CDR3 DNA reads as TGTGCCAGCAGTTCCACGCGGGGAGGAAACAATGAGCAGTTCTTC. Amino acids: CASSSTRGGNNEQFF.

V and J are TRBV7-8 and TRBJ2-1, with TRBD2 as a possible D gene (6 bases). CDR1 is SGHVS and CDR2 is FQNEAQ in the germline V gene. V lost 1 base, J lost 3 bases, and 16 bases lay in between. This CDR3 is built from 17 residues. The chain's CDR3 is CASSLGFGGGLYNEQFF. CDR3 sequence (DNA): TGTGCCAGCAGCTTAGGGTTCGGGGGAGGCCTCTACAATGAGCAGTTCTTC.

The rearrangement links TRBV28 to TRBJ2-3; 7 nucleotides match TRBD1. V gave up 4 bases and J gave up 3 bases; unmatched junction bases: 10. There are 16 residues in the CDR3. Germline V gives CDR1 MDHEN, CDR2 SYDVKM. CDR3: CASSSDRVVWTDTQYF. The CDR3 nucleotides are TGTGCCAGCAGTTCTGACAGGGTTGTCTGGACAGATACGCAGTATTTT.

The V gene is TRBV6-5, the J gene TRBJ2-7; 10 positions match TRBD1. Germline V gives CDR1 MNHEY, CDR2 SVGAGI. The length of the CDR3 is 14 residues. With V trimmed by 5 bases and J by 0 bases, 1 base remained unmatched. This chain's CDR3 is CASSRTGGSYEQYF. CDR3 coding DNA: TGTGCCAGCAGTCGGACAGGGGGCTCCTACGAGCAGTACTTC.

The chain joins TRBV6-6 to TRBJ2-1, with D possibly matching TRBD2 (5 bases). Germline CDR1 and CDR2: MNHNY and SVGAGI (reference sequence). This CDR3 contains 13 residues. V lost 0 bases and J 10 bases, leaving 10 bases between the germline ends. CDR3 sequence (DNA): TGTGCCAGCAGTTACTCCACCCGGGAAGAGCAGTTCTTC. This gives the protein CASSYSTREEQFF.

This rearrangement joins TRBV4-3 to TRBJ2-7; 8 nucleotides agree with TRBD2. Trimming cost V 3 bases and J 7 bases; bases outside gene matches: 11. The length of the CDR3 is 15 residues. The V gene's germline CDR1 is LGHNA and CDR2 YSLEER. The CDR3 loop reads CASSQVLAAPTEQYF. CDR3 nucleotides: TGCGCCAGCAGCCAGGTACTAGCGGCCCCTACGGAGCAGTACTTC.

The rearrangement uses TRBV11-2 and TRBJ2-7, with TRBD1 matching 9 bases. The CDR3 is made up of 15 amino acids. V gave up 1 base and J gave up 4 bases; unmatched junction bases: 5. Per germline, CDR1 SGHAT and CDR2 FQNNGV. This CDR3 reads CASSLGGTGQYEQYF. The CDR3 DNA follows: TGTGCCAGCAGCTTAGGTGGGACAGGGCAGTACGAGCAGTACTTC.

This clone was recorded only once. The chain joins TRBV5-4 to TRBJ2-7; D is possibly TRBD1 or TRBD2 (6 bases each). Per the germline V gene, CDR1 is SGHNT and CDR2 is YYREEE (reference sequence). CDR3 size: 14 residues. Trimming took 0 bases from V and 6 from J, leaving 13 bases between them. For the CDR3, the DNA is TGTGCCAGCAGCTTGGAGGGGGGCGTCAGCGAGCAGTACTTC. Its protein is CASSLEGGVSEQYF.

The chain employs TRBV29-1 and TRBJ1-2, with D perhaps matching TRBD1 (6 bases). CDR3 size: 14 residues. The V gene's germline CDR1 is SQVTM and CDR2 ANQGSEA. V dropped 5 bases and J dropped 4 bases, with 17 bases sitting between them. As DNA, the CDR3 is TGCAGCGTTTCGACTCAGGGGCTGCGCTATGGCTACACCTTC. Translated, it gives CSVSTQGLRYGYTF.

The chain has TRBV14 and TRBJ1-4; D remains ambiguous. Trimming took 0 bases from V and 7 from J, leaving 12 bases between them. The CDR3 covers 15 residues. Germline V gene lookup returns CDR1 SGHDN and CDR2 FVKESK. The DNA of the CDR3 is TGTGCCAGCAGCCAAGATCGGTTGGGGTTTGAAAAACTGTTTTTT. Its translation: CASSQDRLGFEKLFF.

The CDR3: CASSLYGADYNEQFF. CDR3 in DNA: TGTGCCAGCAGTTTATACGGGGCGGACTACAATGAGCAGTTCTTC. The rearrangement uses TRBV28 and TRBJ2-1; either TRBD1 or TRBD2 may supply D (5 bases each). The CDR3 runs to 15 residues. Trimming took off 1 base at V and 3 bases at J, with 10 bases between the two ends. Germline-derived CDR1 and CDR2 are MDHEN and SYDVKM.

The rearrangement links TRBV27 to TRBJ1-1; no reliable D call. CDR1 and CDR2 from the germline V gene are MNHEY and SMNVEV (reference sequence). V lost 0 bases and J 1 base, leaving 9 bases between the germline ends. The CDR3 has 15 residues. The CDR3 DNA is TGTGCCAGCAGTTTATCCCTGACGGGGAACACTGAAGCTTTCTTT. Translation: CASSLSLTGNTEAFF.

A remark on this clone: At one end, the junction sequence differs from germline, possibly due to a read error. Distinct nucleotide sequences in the sample also encode this CDR3. This chain connects TRBV11-2 to TRBJ2-1, with D unclear. The germline gives CDR1 SGHAT, CDR2 FQNNGV. This CDR3 comprises 12 residues. CDR3 in amino acids: CASSLGLNEQFF. The CDR3 DNA reads as TGTGCCAGCAGTTTAGGGCTCAATGAGCAGTTCTTC. The whole variable domain, filled in from reference TRBV11-2 and TRBJ2-1, reads EAGVAQSPRYKIIEKRQSVAFWCNPISGHATLYWYQQILGQGPKLLIQFQNNGVVDDSQLPKDRFSAERLKGVDSTLKIQPAKLEDSAVYLCASSLGLNEQFFGPGTRLTVL.

This chain links TRBV6-1 with TRBJ2-2, with 7 bases lining up with TRBD1. The ends lost 9 bases at V and 5 bases at J; junction bases unmatched: 12. The CDR3 is 15 residues long. Germline assignment: CDR1 MNHNS and CDR2 SASEGT. The CDR3 DNA sequence: TGTGCCAGAGAGGGAGACAGGGTAGGAACCGGGGAGCTGTTTTTT. As protein: CAREGDRVGTGELFF.

The chain uses TRBV7-8 and TRBJ2-2, with a weak D call TRBD2 (6 bases). Germline V gives CDR1 SGHVS, CDR2 FQNEAQ. This CDR3 region has 15 residues. Trimming took 4 bases from V and 6 from J, leaving 15 bases between them. CDR3 loop: CASSSGVNDAGELFF. The DNA of the CDR3 is TGTGCCAGCAGCTCGGGAGTCAACGACGCCGGGGAGCTGTTTTTT.

The chain links TRBV4-1 to TRBJ2-7; D possibly corresponds to TRBD2 (5 bases). Germline CDR1 MGHRA, CDR2 YSYEKL. The CDR3 runs to 13 residues. V was clipped by 8 bases and J by 3 bases, with 14 bases between them. DNA of the CDR3: TGCGCCAGCTCATCCGGGATTCGCTACGAGCAGTACTTC. Protein sequence: CASSSGIRYEQYF.

The chain couples TRBV5-1 to TRBJ2-1; D uncertain. Trimming shortened V by 2 bases and J by 8 bases, and 11 bases separated the two germline ends. In germline, CDR1 is SGHRS, CDR2 YFSETQ. The CDR3 runs to 13 residues. In DNA form, the CDR3 reads TGCGCCAGCAGCTTAATTCCCAAGGATGAGCAGTTCTTC. This encodes CASSLIPKDEQFF.

This chain joins TRBV7-9 and TRBJ2-1, with TRBD2 matching over 12 bases. The CDR3 is 15 amino acids. Germline trimming cut 4 bases from V and 6 bases from J; bases unmatched to any gene: 4. CDR1 is SEHNR, CDR2 FQNEAQ, per germline (reference sequence). The CDR3 DNA is TGTGCCAGCAGCTCGCGACTAGCGGGAGCCAATGAGCAGTTCTTC. Its translation: CASSSRLAGANEQFF.